Shown below are 10 T cell receptor beta chains from a single sample sequenced in a study of T cell responses to AZD1222 COVID-19 vaccine. Generated by immunoSEQ multiplex PCR, the TCRdb table keeps only in-frame clones and is missing some. The table has 170,000 or so clones, just over 90% seen once; the top ten hold approximately 1.5%. Sequenced material: peripheral blood, taken on day 0 of AZD1222 vaccination. The receptor source for this set is an adult in good health.

The J gene is TRBJ1-1, the V gene TRBV4-3; tentatively, D is TRBD1 (5 bases). Germline V gene data show CDR1 as LGHNA and CDR2 as YSLEER. This CDR3 has 16 amino acids. Trimming stripped 1 base from V and 1 base from J, with 13 bases between. The CDR3, as DNA: TGCGCCAGCAGCCAAGGGGTTTGGGGGTCGAACACTGAAGCTTTCTTT. Translated: CASSQGVWGSNTEAFF.

This clone has only a few counts. V usage is TRBV7-2 and J usage is TRBJ1-5; D is possibly TRBD1 (5 bases). The germline V gene has CDR1 SGHTA and CDR2 FQGNSA. The CDR3 loop spans 15 amino acids. The ends were cut back, 0 bases at V and 4 bases at J, with 10 bases in the middle. CDR3 sequence (DNA): TGTGCCAGCAGCTTAGCGGCAGGACAAAATCAGCCCCAGCATTTT. It codes for CASSLAAGQNQPQHF.

This chain connects TRBV9 to TRBJ1-3; no reliable D call. Germline V lookup: CDR1 SGDLS, CDR2 YYNGEE. This CDR3 has 17 amino acids. V lost 2 bases and J 0 bases, leaving 15 bases between the germline ends. The CDR3 nucleotides are TGTGCCAGCAGCGTCTCCCGACGGCTGCTCTCTGGAAACACCATATATTTT. This sequence encodes CASSVSRRLLSGNTIYF.

The chain has TRBV27 and TRBJ1-6; no definite D call. The V gene lost 0 bases and the J gene lost 0 bases, with 15 bases spanning the gap. Germline-derived CDR1 and CDR2 are MNHEY and SMNVEV (reference sequence). The CDR3 is made up of 19 amino acids. CDR3 sequence reads: CASSLSRGLASSYNSPLHF. For the CDR3, the DNA is TGTGCCAGCAGTTTATCACGAGGCCTGGCAAGCTCCTATAATTCACCCCTCCACTTT.

The CDR3 nucleotides read TGTGCCAGCAGTCAGACTGTAAAGAACACTGAAGCTTTCTTT. This encodes CASSQTVKNTEAFF. V and J are TRBV6-6 and TRBJ1-1; D gene unclear. Between the trimmed V and J ends, which lost 5 bases and 1 base, there was a span of 11 bases. Germline CDR1 and CDR2: MNHNY and SVGAGI (reference sequence). The CDR3 sequence is 14 residues long.

The rearrangement uses TRBV5-1 and TRBJ1-3, with D possibly being TRBD1 (5 bases). The V end was cut by 4 bases, the J end by 0 bases, with 17 bases between. The CDR3 loop spans 17 amino acids. Germline V gene sequence: CDR1 SGHRS, CDR2 YFSETQ. The CDR3 DNA reads TGCGCCAGCAGCACCGTCGGGGGGGTGAACTCTGGAAACACCATATATTTT. Translated: CASSTVGGVNSGNTIYF. The full variable domain, completed using reference TRBV5-1 and TRBJ1-3, is KAGVTQTPRYLIKTRGQQVTLSCSPISGHRSVSWYQQTPGQGLQFLFEYFSETQRNKGNFPGRFSGRQFSNSRSEMNVSTLELGDSALYLCASSTVGGVNSGNTIYFGEGSWLTVV.

The count of this clone is one. V is TRBV9 and J is TRBJ1-5; D is unresolved. CDR1 SGDLS and CDR2 YYNGEE come from the germline V gene. The CDR3 runs 14 residues. Trimming took off 2 bases at V and 5 bases at J, with 11 bases between the two ends. DNA for the CDR3: TGTGCCAGCAGCGTCACCCCCCGAGATCAGCCCCAGCATTTT. Amino acid sequence: CASSVTPRDQPQHF.

This rearrangement joins TRBV4-3 to TRBJ2-3; D uncertain. This CDR3 region has 15 residues. In germline, CDR1 is LGHNA, CDR2 YSLEER. Trimming removed 0 bases at V and 0 bases at J, with 7 bases between. CDR3 bases: TGCGCCAGCAGCCAAGAGCAGGATAGCACAGATACGCAGTATTTT. It encodes CASSQEQDSTDTQYF.

This sequence joins TRBV19 and TRBJ1-3; D may be TRBD1 (5 bases). Trimming removed 10 bases at V and 3 bases at J, with 16 bases between. The CDR3 contains 14 residues. The germline V gene has CDR1 LNHDA and CDR2 SQIVND (reference sequence). In nucleotides, the CDR3 is TGTGCCACTTTCACAGGAACCTATGGAAACACCATATATTTT. It yields the protein CATFTGTYGNTIYF.

The rearrangement uses TRBV11-1 and TRBJ2-7, with D maybe TRBD2 (5 bases). The CDR3 is made up of 15 amino acids. Germline lookup yields CDR1 SGHAT and CDR2 FQDESV (reference sequence). V lost 1 base to trimming and J lost 0 bases, with 10 bases between them. Here the CDR3 reads CASSLERAVSYEQYF. Written as DNA, the CDR3 is TGTGCCAGCAGCTTAGAGAGGGCGGTCTCCTACGAGCAGTACTTC.